This TCR beta chain was documented in a study of cytotoxic CD8 clonotypes in ibrutinib-treated CLL (dated by TCRdb to about 2021). About the study as a whole: The cohort had about ten relapsed/refractory and 15 treatment-naive patients; 17 to 18 were IGHV unmutated. Partial responses were observed in about 24 patients and complete responses in 2; after a median follow-up of roughly 72 months, remission was maintained in 14 patients and progression was observed in approximately twelve. Response samples were taken after a median of approximately eleven months on treatment, ranging from about 6 to 36 months. Samples averaged around 280,000 productive templates and tens of thousands of productive rearrangements. Of the roughly 81 people in the trial, about 25 had longitudinal samples available. Cryopreserved peripheral blood mononuclear cells were collected at three points: before therapy, at response, and at either sustained remission or disease progression. All remission and progressive disease samples were collected while patients were still receiving ibrutinib. Paper-wide results and their limitations: Baseline clonality was found to be higher than that of age-matched healthy donors and was strongly correlated with circulating CD8+ T-cell counts. Public clonotypes were found to be uncommon and were observed to contract or remain stable during treatment; the increase in clonality was shown to reflect expansion of private clonotypes at ibrutinib response. Sustained-remission and progressing patients did not have matched sampling times, and lymph node repertoires were not examined. At ibrutinib response clonality went up, during sustained remission it held steady, and at progression it dropped back toward baseline.

Per the publication, the time point label means: progressive disease on ibrutinib. For TCR beta library preparation, roughly 2 micrograms of genomic DNA was extracted from cryopreserved PBMCs. High-throughput TCR beta sequencing was performed on longitudinal blood samples from CLL patients receiving ibrutinib monotherapy. The patients took part in an open-label, single-center phase 2 trial of ibrutinib monotherapy. The V and J ends are trimmed by 4 bases and 1 base, leaving 8 bases between them. The CDR3, from cysteine to phenylalanine, totals 14 residues. Only CDR3 DNA is held: 42 bases, read in frame from base 1. For CDR1 and CDR2, the germline V gene lists ENHRY and SYGVKD. This clone was detected only a few times. The specificity of this receptor is unknown. No clone much larger than this one lies a single base away; base qualities are absent. Each clonotype received, on average, 10x coverage in deep resolution sequencing performed on a MiSeq, where the target depth lay between 1 in 1 million and 1 in 200,000 T cells. The immunoSEQ hsTCRB Kit was used to generate TCR beta libraries. The study's processing was this. The data were analyzed with ImmunoSEQ Analyzer and ImmunoSEQ Data Assistant, and V, D and J gene assignments followed IMGT definitions. Clonality, with values ranging from 0 to 1, was calculated as one minus the normalized Shannon entropy of productive rearrangement frequencies. Public clonotype analysis was restricted to overrepresented clonotypes comprising at least 0.05% of each patient's repertoire. About a dozen repertoires from age-matched healthy donors, obtained from immuneACCESS, served as clonality controls. TCRdb provides this immuneACCESS table in a form limited to in-frame rearrangements. Some clones are lacking; in checked studies, under half of them reflect an unresolved V gene, and why the rest are absent is not known. V and J calls plus clone size are reproduced from that table; the DNA served to infer D and trimming. In this sample the table shows approximately 70,000 clones, approximately 80% of which occur a single time. Clones ranked in the top ten supply under 8.5% of the sample.

The input for sequencing was PBMCs, taken at disease progression, from a patient treated with ibrutinib. The chain joins TRBV10-3 to TRBJ1-5; no D segment can be confidently identified. The receptor was isolated from a human donor with chronic lymphocytic leukemia. CDR3 sequence: CAISGSLSNQPQHF. The DNA reads TGTGCCATCAGTGGTTCACTGAGCAATCAGCCCCAGCATTTT.